This TCR beta chain was sequenced for a study of T cells in localized non-small cell lung cancer. This clone was detected once. What it binds is not known. Profiling relied on immunoSEQ multiplex PCR, and the TCRdb table lists in-frame clones only, not all of them. Found here are about 59,000 clones, 70% to 90% of them singletons; the top ten hold roughly a fifth. Study results and limitations: It was uninvolved adjacent lung that showed the highest T cell clonality, exceeding tumor.

The sequence derives from a man aged 35-75 years with stage I squamous cell lung carcinoma. The input for sequencing was peripheral blood, taken before any cancer treatment.

This CDR3 is CASSGTGGGRNEQFF. Written as DNA, the CDR3 is TGTGCCAGCAGCGGGACCGGAGGAGGGAGAAATGAGCAGTTCTTC. The V call is TRBV9, the J call TRBJ2-1, with a tentative D call TRBD2 (6 bases). Per the germline V gene, CDR1 is SGDLS and CDR2 is YYNGEE. This CDR3 comprises 15 residues. The V end was cut by 3 bases, the J end by 7 bases, with 17 bases between. The variable domain in full, completed from reference TRBV9 and TRBJ2-1, reads DSGVTQTPKHLITATGQRVTLRCSPRSGDLSVYWYQQSLDQGLQFLIQYYNGEERAKGNILERFSAQQFPDLHSELNLSSLELGDSALYFCASSGTGGGRNEQFFGPGTRLTVL.